These T cell receptor beta chains were read from a single sample in a study of T cells in Graves' hyperthyroidism and ophthalmopathy. TCRdb passed the multiplex PCR reads through MiXCR, listing each CDR3 protein once. In the table there are under 450,000 distinct CDR3 sequences, approximately 14% of which are singletons. Sequencing was carried out using blood. All receptors come from a woman between 18 and 30 years old with Graves' hyperthyroidism. Each CDR3 is given with its conserved first and last residue. Each record gives: V gene, J gene, clone size, D gene, CDR3 protein, CDR3 DNA. A D gene is named only where the DNA matches it firmly. Not all rows give a size; the values are once, few, many and, for expanded clones, a class.

>TRBV5-1|TRBJ2-7|-|TRBD1
CASGSGTGRGHEQYF
TGCGCCAGCGGCTCAGGGACAGGCCGCGGCCACGAGCAGTACTTC
>TRBV5-6|TRBJ2-1|-|-
CASSLAFENEQFF
TGTGCCAGCAGCTTAGCCTTCGAGAATGAGCAGTTCTTC
>TRBV12-3/TRBV12-4|TRBJ2-1|few|TRBD2
CASSLFQEGGPFF
TGTGCCAGCAGTCTCTTTCAGGAGGGAGGGCCCTTCTTC
>TRBV6-1|TRBJ2-1|-|TRBD2
CASSSQRPSGRVNEQFF
TGTGCCAGCAGTTCCCAAAGGCCCAGCGGGAGGGTTAATGAGCAGTTCTTC
>TRBV19|TRBJ2-3|-|TRBD2
CASTRRGGSTDTQYF
TGTGCCAGTACTCGGCGGGGGGGATCCACAGATACGCAGTATTTT
>TRBV27|TRBJ2-7|many|TRBD2
CASRTSGALEQYF
TGTGCCAGCCGGACTAGCGGGGCCCTCGAGCAGTACTTC
>TRBV27|TRBJ2-3|many|-
CASSFGQATGTDTQYF
TGTGCCAGCAGTTTTGGGCAGGCAACTGGCACAGATACGCAGTATTTT
>TRBV19|TRBJ2-2|-|-
CASSIQPSTGELFF
TGTGCCAGTTCAATCCAACCAAGCACCGGGGAGCTGTTTTTT
>TRBV19|TRBJ2-7|few|-
CASSIFGDTLIGEQYF
TGTGCCAGTAGTATATTCGGCGACACCCTAATTGGCGAGCAGTACTTC
>TRBV7-7|TRBJ2-2|-|-
CASSLESLTGELFF
TGTGCTAGCAGCTTAGAGAGCTTGACCGGGGAGCTGTTTTTT
>TRBV2|TRBJ1-4|many|TRBD1
CASRPGTGSEKLFF
TGTGCCAGCAGACCCGGGACAGGGAGTGAAAAACTGTTTTTT
>TRBV6-1|TRBJ2-7|many|TRBD2
CASSPGLAGRNEQYF
TGTGCCAGCAGCCCGGGACTAGCGGGTCGCAACGAGCAGTACTTC
>TRBV19|TRBJ1-1|few|-
CASSMATEAFF
TGTGCCAGTAGTATGGCCACTGAAGCTTTCTTT
>TRBV7-9|TRBJ2-7|-|TRBD1
CASTNRGRNYEQYF
TGTGCCAGCACCAACAGGGGTCGGAACTACGAGCAGTACTTC
>TRBV20-1|TRBJ1-6|many|TRBD1
CSAPPQGVNSPLHF
TGCAGTGCCCCTCCCCAGGGGGTTAATTCACCCCTCCACTTT
>TRBV9|TRBJ2-2|-|-
CTSSLDRNTGELFF
TGTACCAGCAGCCTGGACAGGAACACCGGGGAGCTGTTTTTT
>TRBV4-1|TRBJ2-1|-|TRBD1
CASSQMGPGQGFNEQFF
TGCGCCAGCAGCCAGATGGGTCCGGGACAGGGGTTCAATGAGCAGTTCTTC
>TRBV2|TRBJ1-1|many|TRBD1
CAGSQVRGGTEAFF
TGTGCCGGCTCGCAGGTCAGGGGGGGAACTGAAGCTTTCTTT
>TRBV3-1|TRBJ1-5|many|-
CASRPLGRLDQPQHF
TGTGCCAGCAGGCCCCTTGGCAGGTTAGATCAGCCCCAGCATTTT
>TRBV20-1|TRBJ2-1|many|-
CSASPPGRGLNEQFF
TGCAGTGCTAGCCCCCCAGGCCGGGGGCTCAATGAGCAGTTCTTC
>TRBV5-1|TRBJ2-1|few|TRBD1
CASSSGGPSYNEQFF
TGCGCCAGCAGCTCAGGGGGTCCCTCCTACAATGAGCAGTTCTTC
>TRBV6-2/TRBV6-3|TRBJ2-1|few|-
CASSDWKRNEQFF
TGTGCCAGCAGTGACTGGAAACGCAATGAGCAGTTCTTC
>TRBV28|TRBJ1-4|many|-
CASLPNGGEKLFF
TGTGCCAGCCTACCAAACGGGGGTGAAAAACTGTTTTTT
>TRBV12-3/TRBV12-4|TRBJ2-1|-|TRBD2
CASSSGLAGAFRFALGDLNEQFF
TGTGCCAGCAGCTCAGGACTAGCGGGAGCCTTTCGTTTCGCCCTTGGGGATCTCAATGAGCAGTTCTTC
>TRBV15|TRBJ2-7|many|-
CATSSPPYEQYF
TGTGCCACCAGCAGCCCTCCGTACGAGCAGTACTTC
>TRBV9|TRBJ2-5|-|TRBD1
CASSVDRGWETQYF
TGTGCCAGCAGCGTCGACAGGGGTTGGGAGACCCAGTACTTC